One and the same sample provided the 15 T cell receptor beta chains below, sequenced in a study of blood T cells in healthy people across ages. A J-beta primer mix and a sample-barcoded 5' primer were used in a second PCR of about 6 to 12 cycles. MiXCR, applied by TCRdb to the 5' RACE reads, yields one record per CDR3 protein. The table shows about 650,000 distinct CDR3 sequences, with over 40% occurring only once. The sequenced sample consisted of blood. The receptors stem from an elderly woman in good health.

Note on this clonotype: This clone may be a read error of a much larger clone one base away. This chain joins TRBV5-1 and TRBJ2-5; D gene uncertain. The CDR3 extends over 14 amino acids. CDR1 is SGHRS, CDR2 YFSETQ, per germline. The CDR3 region is CTSSLAVGQETQYF. CDR3 DNA: TGCACCAGCAGCTTGGCTGTGGGGCAAGAGACCCAGTACTTC.

This chain uses TRBV4-3 with TRBJ2-7, with D possibly matching TRBD2 (6 bases). V shed 1 base and J shed 2 bases, with 12 bases lying between them. This CDR3 spans 15 amino acids. In germline, CDR1 is LGHNA, CDR2 YSLEER. The CDR3 loop is CASSQGTGEPYEQYF. CDR3 coding DNA: TGCGCCAGCAGCCAAGGCACGGGAGAGCCCTACGAGCAGTACTTC.

In regard to this clonotype: As the CDR3 is not closed by the conserved phenylalanine or tryptophan, this likely results from a read error. V usage is TRBV11-2 and J usage is TRBJ2-3; 9 nucleotides match TRBD2. The CDR3 sequence is 17 residues long. Germline-derived CDR1 and CDR2 are SGHAT and FQNNGV. Trimming cost V 2 bases and J 0 bases; bases outside gene matches: 6. CDR3 loop: CASSLTSAGGSTDTQYL. CDR3 nucleotide sequence: TGTGCCAGCAGCTTAACCTCTGCGGGGGGGAGCACAGATACGCAGTATTTA.

The rearrangement uses TRBV5-1 and TRBJ2-6; D remains ambiguous. V shed 4 bases and J shed 1 base, with 12 bases lying between them. Germline V CDR1 and CDR2: SGHRS, YFSETQ. CDR3 length equals 16 residues. The CDR3 is CASSNLQVSGANVLTF. The CDR3 DNA is TGCGCCAGCAGCAACCTCCAGGTGTCTGGGGCCAACGTCCTGACTTTC.

The rearrangement uses TRBV14 and TRBJ1-1; D remains unclear. From germline, CDR1 is SGHDN and CDR2 FVKESK. Trimming stripped 8 bases from V and 2 bases from J, with 12 bases between. There are 13 residues in the CDR3. This CDR3 reads CASGPRSNTEAFF. The CDR3 bases are TGTGCCAGCGGCCCTCGGTCAAACACTGAAGCTTTCTTT.

The table lists this clonotype with a few counts. The V gene is TRBV5-1, the J gene TRBJ2-3; TRBD2 aligns across 12 bases. The CDR3 is made up of 16 amino acids. Losses at the gene ends were 3 bases for V and 10 bases for J; bases not matched to a gene: 12. Germline values: CDR1 SGHRS, CDR2 YFSETQ. The CDR3 is CASSSTLAGGRYAQYF. The CDR3 DNA reads as TGCGCCAGCAGCTCTACGCTAGCGGGAGGGCGTTACGCGCAGTATTTT.

The CDR3 spells CSARAPDRGNEKLFF. Here the CDR3 DNA reads TGCAGTGCTAGAGCCCCAGACAGGGGCAATGAAAAACTGTTTTTT. The V call is TRBV20-1, the J call TRBJ1-4, with 8 bases that match TRBD1. The CDR3 covers 15 residues. Germline values: CDR1 DFQATT, CDR2 SNEGSKA (reference sequence). The junction had 6 bases not matched to a gene; V was cut back by 1 base and J by 5 bases.

The J gene is TRBJ2-1, the V gene TRBV2; D ambiguous. This CDR3 is 12 amino acids long. Germline V gene data show CDR1 as SNHLY and CDR2 as FYNNEI. V was cut by 6 bases and J by 12 bases, with 15 bases left in between. The DNA of the CDR3 is TGTGCCAGCAGCGGACCTACTCGAGGGCAGTTCTTC. Its translation: CASSGPTRGQFF.

V gene TRBV2 combines with J gene TRBJ1-5; D remains ambiguous. Germline-derived CDR1 and CDR2 are SNHLY and FYNNEI. Trimming left V 6 bases short and J 7 bases short, with 13 bases between. The CDR3 consists of 13 residues. In nucleotides, the CDR3 is TGTGCCAGCAGCAAGGGTACGAGCCAGCCCCAGCATTTT. Its translation is CASSKGTSQPQHF.

The chain couples TRBV15 to TRBJ1-4, with D unresolved. Germline values: CDR1 LNHNV, CDR2 YYDKDF (reference sequence). The V end lost 5 bases, the J end lost 5 bases, and 9 bases lay between the germline ends. This CDR3 has 13 residues. The CDR3 protein is CATSRSGNEKLFF. The DNA for the CDR3 is TGTGCCACCAGCCGCTCGGGAAATGAAAAACTGTTTTTT.

This clonotype came up once. At one end, the junction sequence differs from germline, possibly due to a read error. CDR3 bases: TGTGCCAGCAAGGGTCCGGGAACTAGCACAGATACGCGGTATTTT. This codes for CASKGPGTSTDTRYF. This chain joins TRBV6-5 and TRBJ2-3, with a weak D call TRBD2 (6 bases). Per the germline V gene, CDR1 is MNHEY and CDR2 is SVGAGI. The CDR3 extends over 15 amino acids.

This clonotype was seen more than once but under ten times. The rearrangement uses TRBV7-8 and TRBJ2-1, with 8 bases aligning to TRBD2. The V gene end was trimmed by 2 bases and the J gene end by 0 bases; junction bases not matched to a gene: 12. The germline gives CDR1 SGHVS, CDR2 FQNEAQ. This CDR3 comprises 19 residues. As DNA, the CDR3 is TGTGCCAGCAGCTTACGGGGGCGGGGGGAAGGCCGCTCCTACAATGAGCAGTTCTTC. Its translation: CASSLRGRGEGRSYNEQFF.

This clonotype was observed many times. The V and J genes are TRBV5-1 and TRBJ1-6; possible D gene TRBD1, 5 bases. CDR3 length: 15 residues. Germline-derived CDR1 and CDR2 are SGHRS and YFSETQ. Deletions cut 2 bases from V and 6 bases from J, with 12 bases between. CDR3 protein: CASSFRQNSNSPLHF. For the CDR3, the DNA is TGCGCCAGCAGCTTCCGACAGAATTCTAATTCACCCCTCCACTTT.

The chain combines TRBV28 with TRBJ2-3; 8 nucleotides align to TRBD2. CDR3 length equals 16 residues. The germline V gene has CDR1 MDHEN and CDR2 SYDVKM. V lost 4 bases to trimming and J lost 0 bases; unmatched junction nucleotides: 6. The CDR3 sequence is CASSSPGGHSTDTQYF. The DNA of the CDR3 is TGTGCCAGCAGTTCCCCGGGGGGGCATAGCACAGATACGCAGTATTTT.

This clonotype was detected a few times. V and J are TRBV4-1 and TRBJ2-4; 7 positions agree with TRBD2. CDR3 length: 16 amino acids. Germline-derived CDR1 and CDR2 are MGHRA and YSYEKL. V shed 2 bases, J shed 8 bases, and the junction held 12 bases outside the gene matches. CDR3 residues: CASSQPAGNRGHIQYF. As DNA, the CDR3 is TGCGCCAGCAGCCAACCAGCGGGAAACCGCGGACACATTCAGTACTTC.